The entry that follows covers one T cell receptor beta chain sequence. Antigen: not known. The sample holds other DNA sequences that translate to the same CDR3. The data belong to a study of OX40 agonist ivuxolimab in advanced cancers. Study-wide context: The dose-escalation group included hepatocellular carcinoma, melanoma, renal cell carcinoma and head and neck cancer. Findings of the study overall: Those patients achieving a partial response at 0.1-3.0 mg/kg showed among the lowest clonal expansion.

Profiling relied on immunoSEQ multiplex PCR, and the TCRdb table lists in-frame clones only, not all of them. The table records some 70,000 clones, about 85% of them present only once. CDR1 is SGHTA, CDR2 FQGNSA, per germline. V was pared by 2 bases and J by 1 base, with 8 bases between. The CDR3 spans 14 residues. The clonotype was recovered from an adult with an advanced solid tumor such as melanoma, head and neck, liver or kidney cancer. The starting material was CD4+ or CD8+ T cells sorted from blood, obtained in a trial of the OX40 agonist ivuxolimab. The chain has TRBV7-2 and TRBJ1-1; D possibly corresponds to TRBD1 (5 bases). DNA of the CDR3: TGTGCCAGCAGCTTATCAGGGCCGAACACTGAAGCTTTCTTT. Protein: CASSLSGPNTEAFF.